This T cell receptor (beta chain) comes out of a study of cytomegalovirus exposure and HLA in healthy donors. Study-wide context: HLA-typed donors contributed approximately 92 million unique TCRs, which were held in an early data release.

Study-wide results and limits: Reports showed the classifier diagnosing cytomegalovirus status with high specificity and sensitivity.

Details on this clone: Its antigen is unidentified.

It was with 60 Vbeta and 13 Jbeta primers that the PCR ran. TCRdb's table, derived via immunoSEQ multiplex PCR, lists solely in-frame clones and lacks some. The table has 200,000 to 250,000 clones, more than 70% seen once. Trimming left V 4 bases short and J 3 bases short, with 25 bases between. The CDR3 consists of 19 residues. The germline CDR1 and CDR2 sequences are MGHRA and YSYEKL. The gene calls are TRBV4-1 and TRBJ2-4; weak D call: TRBD2 (7 bases). The clonotype comes from a human donor in good health. Sequenced sample: PBMCs. The CDR3 DNA reads TGCGCCAGCAGCCCCCTATCAGGGGAGGATAGGGGGGGCAAAAACATTCAGTACTTC. Its translation is CASSPLSGEDRGGKNIQYF.